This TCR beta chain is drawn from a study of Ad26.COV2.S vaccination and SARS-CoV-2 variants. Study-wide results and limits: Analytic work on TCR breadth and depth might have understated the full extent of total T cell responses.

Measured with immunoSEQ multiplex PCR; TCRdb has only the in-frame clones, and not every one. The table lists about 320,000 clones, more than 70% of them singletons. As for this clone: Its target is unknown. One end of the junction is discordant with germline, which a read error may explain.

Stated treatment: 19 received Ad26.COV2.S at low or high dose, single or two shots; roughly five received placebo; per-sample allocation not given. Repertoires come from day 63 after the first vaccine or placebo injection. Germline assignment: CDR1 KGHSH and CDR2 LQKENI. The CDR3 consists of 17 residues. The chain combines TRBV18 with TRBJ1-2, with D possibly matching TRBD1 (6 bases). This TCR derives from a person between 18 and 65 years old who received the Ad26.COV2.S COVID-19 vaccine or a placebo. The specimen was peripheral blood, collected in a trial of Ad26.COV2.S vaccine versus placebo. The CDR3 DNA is TGTGCCAGCTCATTCCAGCGGGGGGCCACGACTAATTATGGCTACACCTTC. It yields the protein CASSFQRGATTNYGYTF. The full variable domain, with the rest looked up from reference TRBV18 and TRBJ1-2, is NAGVMQNPRHLVRRRGQEARLRCSPMKGHSHVYWYRQLPEEGLKFMVYLQKENIIDESGMPKERFSAEFPKEGPSILRIQQVVRGDSAAYFCASSFQRGATTNYGYTFGSGTRLTVV.